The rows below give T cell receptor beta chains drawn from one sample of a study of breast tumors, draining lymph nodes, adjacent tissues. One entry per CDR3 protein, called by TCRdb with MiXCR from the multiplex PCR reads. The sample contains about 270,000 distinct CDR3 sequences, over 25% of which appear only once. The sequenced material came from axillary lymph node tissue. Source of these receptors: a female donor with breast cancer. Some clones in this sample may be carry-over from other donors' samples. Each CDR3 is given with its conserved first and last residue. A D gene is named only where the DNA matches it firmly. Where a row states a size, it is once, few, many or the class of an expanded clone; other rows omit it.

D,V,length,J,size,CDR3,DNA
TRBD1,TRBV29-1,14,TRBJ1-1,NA,CSVEPTGVKTEAFF,TGCAGCGTTGAGCCGACAGGGGTGAAGACTGAAGCTTTCTTT
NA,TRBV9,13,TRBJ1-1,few,CASGSGVTPEAFF,TGTGCCAGCGGGTCGGGGGTCACGCCTGAAGCTTTCTTT
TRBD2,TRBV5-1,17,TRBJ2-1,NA,CASSFGPGLAEYDEQFF,TGCGCCAGCAGCTTTGGACCGGGACTAGCGGAATACGATGAGCAGTTCTTC
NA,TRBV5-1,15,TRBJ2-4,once,CASSLRGGLTNIQYF,TGCGCCAGCAGCTTGAGGGGGGGCCTAACTAACATTCAGTACTTC
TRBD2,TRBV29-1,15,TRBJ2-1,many,CSVEYPSGRIYEQFF,TGCAGTGTAGAGTATCCTAGCGGGAGGATCTATGAGCAGTTCTTC
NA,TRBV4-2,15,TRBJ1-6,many,CASSQDSDYNSPLHF,TGTGCCAGCAGCCAAGATTCGGACTATAATTCACCCCTCCACTTT
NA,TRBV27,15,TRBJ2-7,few,CASRVSLDKPYEQYF,TGTGCCAGCAGAGTCTCGCTGGACAAACCCTACGAGCAGTACTTC
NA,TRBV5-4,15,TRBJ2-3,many,CASSVAGGGGDTQYF,TGTGCCAGCAGCGTAGCCGGAGGGGGTGGGGATACGCAGTATTTT
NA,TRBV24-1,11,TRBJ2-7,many,CATSSGREQYF,TGTGCCACCAGCAGCGGTAGGGAGCAGTACTTC
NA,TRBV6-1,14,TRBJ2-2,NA,CASRVWGNTGELFF,TGTGCCAGCAGGGTGTGGGGAAACACCGGGGAGCTGTTTTTT
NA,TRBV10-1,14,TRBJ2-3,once,CASSEPRTGDTQYF,TGCGCCAGCAGTGAGCCTAGAACGGGAGATACGCAGTATTTT
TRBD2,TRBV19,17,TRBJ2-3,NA,CASSIRPSGRFTDTQYF,TGTGCCAGTAGTATACGGCCTAGCGGGAGGTTTACAGATACGCAGTATTTT
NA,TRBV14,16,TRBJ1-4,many,CASSQVSSGYNEKLFF,TGTGCCAGCAGCCAAGTATCTTCAGGGTATAATGAAAAACTGTTTTTT
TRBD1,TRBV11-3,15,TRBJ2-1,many,CASSLVQGTYNEQFF,TGTGCCAGCAGCTTAGTACAGGGGACCTACAATGAGCAGTTCTTC
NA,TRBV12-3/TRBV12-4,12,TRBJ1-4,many,CASTGILEKLFF,TGTGCCAGCACAGGGATTCTTGAAAAACTGTTTTTT
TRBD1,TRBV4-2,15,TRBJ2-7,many,CASSQEQGALAEQYF,TGTGCCAGCAGCCAAGAACAGGGGGCCCTAGCCGAGCAGTACTTC
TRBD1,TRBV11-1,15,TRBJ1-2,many,CASSSGQGGNYGYTF,TGTGCCAGCAGCTCCGGACAGGGTGGTAACTATGGCTACACCTTC